This entry concerns a single TCR beta chain. Antigen: not known. This sample is drawn from a study of CD8+ T cells in alopecia areata. General study points: The study found tofacitinib significantly decreased scalp clonality and expanded CD8+ clones among the top 100.

RNA, once extracted, was reverse transcribed into cDNA for use as the sequencing template. Produced via immunoSEQ multiplex PCR; TCRdb's table is partial and in-frame only. Of 90,000 to 100,000 clones listed, roughly three fifths are singletons. The treatment: oral pan-JAK inhibitor, 5-10 mg twice daily. PBMCs provided sorted CD4+ and CD8+ T cells. V was trimmed by 8 bases and J by 7 bases, leaving 14 bases between them. Per germline, CDR1 LNHNV and CDR2 YYDKDF (reference sequence). The CDR3 spans 12 residues. This specimen consisted of CD8+ T cells sorted from blood, obtained at week 4, from a patient treated with tofacitinib. V and J are TRBV15 and TRBJ2-5; D not certain. The TCR was taken from a human donor with alopecia areata. DNA for the CDR3: TGTGCCACCCAGGAGCCAAGAGGGACCCAGTACTTC. Residues: CATQEPRGTQYF.